This T cell receptor (beta chain) was sequenced in a study of T cells in tuberculosis. About the study: CD1B tetramers identified T cells specific for mycobacterial lipid GMM. Study-wide results and limits: The stringent gate may have excluded weak CD1B-GMM tetramer binders.

Some clones are missing from TCRdb's copy, which holds only in-frame ones; the method was immunoSEQ multiplex PCR. This table has more than 70,000 clones, approximately 91% appearing once. There are 12 residues in the CDR3. Germline CDR1 and CDR2: MDHEN and SYDVKM. Trimming cost V 2 bases and J 5 bases, with 6 bases left between them. Cells were sorted from thawed PBMC rested overnight and stained with GMM-loaded CD1B tetramer, viability dye and anti-CD3. CD1B tetramers were loaded with Rhodococcus equi-derived C32 glucose monomycolate. Each donor contributed some 100,000 sorted tetramer-negative cells.

The chain couples TRBV28 to TRBJ1-1; no clear D gene. The source of this sequence is an adult woman with latent tuberculosis. The specimen was CD1b-GMM tetramer-negative cells sorted from PBMCs. The CDR3 is CASSLQATEAFF. As DNA, the CDR3 is TGTGCCAGCAGTTTACAGGCGACTGAAGCTTTCTTT.